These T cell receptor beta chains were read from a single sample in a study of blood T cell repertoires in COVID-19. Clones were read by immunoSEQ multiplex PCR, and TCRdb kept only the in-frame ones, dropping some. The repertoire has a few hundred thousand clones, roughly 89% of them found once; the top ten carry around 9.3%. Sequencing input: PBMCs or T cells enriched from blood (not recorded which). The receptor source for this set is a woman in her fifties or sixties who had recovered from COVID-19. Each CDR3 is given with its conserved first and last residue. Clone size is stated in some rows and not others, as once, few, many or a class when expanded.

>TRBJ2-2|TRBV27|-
CASSYGGNTGELFF
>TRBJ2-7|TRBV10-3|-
CAISGPMLGDLGQGREQYF
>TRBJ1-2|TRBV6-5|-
CASSWTYPNYGYTF
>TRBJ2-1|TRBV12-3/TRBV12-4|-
CASERSSYNEQFF
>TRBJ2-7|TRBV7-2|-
CASSSRGAGGHEQYF
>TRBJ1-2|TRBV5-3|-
CARSTDRVCYGYTF
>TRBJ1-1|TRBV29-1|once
CSVGEGGNTEAFF
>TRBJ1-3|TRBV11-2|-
CASSFRGHLSPYSGNTIYF
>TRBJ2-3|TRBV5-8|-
CASSLASGGPRRTDTQYF
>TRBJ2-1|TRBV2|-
CASSDQGLARYEQFF
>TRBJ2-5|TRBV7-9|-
CASSHGTSGFETQYF
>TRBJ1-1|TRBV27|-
CASSPTGQGAEAFF
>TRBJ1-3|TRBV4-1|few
CASSQARLGNTIYF
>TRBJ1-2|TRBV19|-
CASSMGQGRGYTF
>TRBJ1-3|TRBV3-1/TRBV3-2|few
CASSSRDRVSGNTIYF